This T cell receptor (beta chain) was observed in a study of shared clonotypes between healthy human individuals. General study findings and limits: The low donor count limited represented genetic and exposure-history diversity. Sequencing depth was expected to influence donor clonotype sharing.

TCRdb's copy holds only in-frame clones and misses some; the assay was immunoSEQ multiplex PCR. The table records about 600,000 clones, 70% to 80% of them present only once. Healthy HIV-negative adults with no recent acute infections or vaccinations were recruited as donors. On this clone: Its antigen is not identified.

In germline, CDR1 is SGHDN, CDR2 FVKESK. V gave up 6 bases and J gave up 6 bases; unmatched junction bases: 10. CDR3 size: 15 residues. The sample comprised PBMCs. The receptor was isolated from a woman aged 35 to 49 in good health. Some clones in this sample may be carry-over from other donors' samples. The chain combines TRBV14 with TRBJ2-1; 8 bases are shared with TRBD2. CDR3 coding DNA: TGTGCCAGCAGTTACAGGCGGGAGGTTCCCAATGAGCAGTTCTTC. It translates to CASSYRREVPNEQFF.